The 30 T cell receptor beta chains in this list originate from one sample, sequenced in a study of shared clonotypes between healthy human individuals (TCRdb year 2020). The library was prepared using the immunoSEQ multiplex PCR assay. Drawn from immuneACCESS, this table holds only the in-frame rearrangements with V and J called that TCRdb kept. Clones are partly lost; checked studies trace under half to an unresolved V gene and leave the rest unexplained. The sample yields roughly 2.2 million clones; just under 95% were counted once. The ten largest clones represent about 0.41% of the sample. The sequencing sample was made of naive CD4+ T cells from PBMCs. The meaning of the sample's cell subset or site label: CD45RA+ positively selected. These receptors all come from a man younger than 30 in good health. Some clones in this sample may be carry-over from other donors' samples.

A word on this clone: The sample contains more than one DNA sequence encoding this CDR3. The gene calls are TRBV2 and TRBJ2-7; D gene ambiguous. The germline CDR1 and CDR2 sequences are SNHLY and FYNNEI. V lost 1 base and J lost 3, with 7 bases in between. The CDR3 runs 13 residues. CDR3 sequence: CASSEEVGYEQYF. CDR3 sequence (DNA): TGTGCCAGCAGTGAAGAGGTCGGCTACGAGCAGTACTTC.

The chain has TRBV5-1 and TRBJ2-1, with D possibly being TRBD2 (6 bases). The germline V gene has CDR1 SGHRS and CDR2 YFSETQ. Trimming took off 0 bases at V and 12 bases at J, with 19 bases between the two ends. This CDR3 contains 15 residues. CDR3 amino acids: CASSLDGPALSGQFF. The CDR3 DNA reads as TGCGCCAGCAGCTTGGACGGCCCTGCGCTTAGCGGGCAGTTCTTC. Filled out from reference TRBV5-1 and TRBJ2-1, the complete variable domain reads KAGVTQTPRYLIKTRGQQVTLSCSPISGHRSVSWYQQTPGQGLQFLFEYFSETQRNKGNFPGRFSGRQFSNSRSEMNVSTLELGDSALYLCASSLDGPALSGQFFGPGTRLTVL.

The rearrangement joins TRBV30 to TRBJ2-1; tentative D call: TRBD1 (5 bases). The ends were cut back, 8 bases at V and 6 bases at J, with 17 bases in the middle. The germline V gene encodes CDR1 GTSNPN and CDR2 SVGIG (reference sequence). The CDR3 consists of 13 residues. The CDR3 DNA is TGTGCCCGCTCTACTGACAGATTCAATGAGCAGTTCTTC. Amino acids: CARSTDRFNEQFF.

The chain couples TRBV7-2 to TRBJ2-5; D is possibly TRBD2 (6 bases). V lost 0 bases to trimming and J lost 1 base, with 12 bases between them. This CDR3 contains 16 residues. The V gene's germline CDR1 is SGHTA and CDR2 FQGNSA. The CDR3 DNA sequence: TGTGCCAGCAGCTTAGCGTTCCAGGGAGGCCAAGAGACCCAGTACTTC. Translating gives CASSLAFQGGQETQYF.

CDR3 sequence: CASSPVGGDTNEKLFF. CDR3 DNA sequence: TGTGCCAGCAGCCCGGTGGGGGGGGACACTAATGAAAAACTGTTTTTT. The V call is TRBV28, the J call TRBJ1-4; D is possibly TRBD1 (5 bases). V was pared by 6 bases and J by 2 bases, with 16 bases between. Germline V gives CDR1 MDHEN, CDR2 SYDVKM. There are 16 residues in the CDR3.

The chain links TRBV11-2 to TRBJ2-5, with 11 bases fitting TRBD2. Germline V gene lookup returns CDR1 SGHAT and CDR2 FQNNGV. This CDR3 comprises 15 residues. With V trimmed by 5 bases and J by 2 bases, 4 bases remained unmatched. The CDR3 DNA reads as TGTGCCAGCAGCCTAAGACTAGCGGGACAAGAGACCCAGTACTTC. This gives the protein CASSLRLAGQETQYF. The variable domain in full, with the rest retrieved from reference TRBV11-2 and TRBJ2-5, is EAGVAQSPRYKIIEKRQSVAFWCNPISGHATLYWYQQILGQGPKLLIQFQNNGVVDDSQLPKDRFSAERLKGVDSTLKIQPAKLEDSAVYLCASSLRLAGQETQYFGPGTRLLVL.

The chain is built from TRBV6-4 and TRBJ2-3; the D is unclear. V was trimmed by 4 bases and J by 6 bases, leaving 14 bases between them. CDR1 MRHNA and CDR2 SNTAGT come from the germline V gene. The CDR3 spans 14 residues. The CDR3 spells CASSGQDGTDTQYF. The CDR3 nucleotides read TGTGCCAGCAGTGGCCAGGACGGTACGGATACGCAGTATTTT.

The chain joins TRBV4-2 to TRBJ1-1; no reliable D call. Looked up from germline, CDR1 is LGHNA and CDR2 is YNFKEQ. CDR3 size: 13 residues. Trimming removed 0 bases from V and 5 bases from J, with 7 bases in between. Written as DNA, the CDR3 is TGTGCCAGCAGCCAAGAGTCGGAAACTGAAGCTTTCTTT. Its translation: CASSQESETEAFF.

This CDR3 is CASSLWLAGAPYEQYF. In DNA form, the CDR3 reads TGTGCCAGCAGCTTATGGCTAGCGGGAGCGCCCTACGAGCAGTACTTC. The chain has TRBV11-2 and TRBJ2-7, with 10 bases aligning to TRBD2. Germline V gene data show CDR1 as SGHAT and CDR2 as FQNNGV. J lost 2 bases, V lost 2 bases, and 6 bases had no gene match. There are 16 residues in the CDR3.

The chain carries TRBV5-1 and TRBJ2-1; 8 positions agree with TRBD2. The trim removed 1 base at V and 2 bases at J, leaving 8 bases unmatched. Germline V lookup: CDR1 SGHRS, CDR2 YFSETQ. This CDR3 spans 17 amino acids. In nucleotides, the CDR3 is TGCGCCAGCAGCTTGCAAGCGGGAGCGAACACCTACAATGAGCAGTTCTTC. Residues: CASSLQAGANTYNEQFF. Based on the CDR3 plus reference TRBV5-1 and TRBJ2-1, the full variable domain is KAGVTQTPRYLIKTRGQQVTLSCSPISGHRSVSWYQQTPGQGLQFLFEYFSETQRNKGNFPGRFSGRQFSNSRSEMNVSTLELGDSALYLCASSLQAGANTYNEQFFGPGTRLTVL.

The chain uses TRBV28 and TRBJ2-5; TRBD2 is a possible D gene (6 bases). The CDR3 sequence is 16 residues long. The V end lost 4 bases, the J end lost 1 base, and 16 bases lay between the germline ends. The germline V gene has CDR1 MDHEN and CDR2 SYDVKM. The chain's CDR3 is CASSSEDFGGQETQYF. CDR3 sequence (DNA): TGTGCCAGCAGTTCTGAGGATTTCGGGGGCCAAGAGACCCAGTACTTC. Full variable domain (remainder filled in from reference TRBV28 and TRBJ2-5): DVKVTQSSRYLVKRTGEKVFLECVQDMDHENMFWYRQDPGLGLRLIYFSYDVKMKEKGDIPEGYSVSREKKERFSLILESASTNQTSMYLCASSSEDFGGQETQYFGPGTRLLVL.

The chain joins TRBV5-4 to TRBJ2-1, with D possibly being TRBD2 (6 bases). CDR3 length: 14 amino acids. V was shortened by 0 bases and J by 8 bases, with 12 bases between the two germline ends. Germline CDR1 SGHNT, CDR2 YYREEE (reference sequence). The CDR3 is CASSLGGRSYEQFF. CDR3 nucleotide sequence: TGTGCCAGCAGCTTGGGGGGGAGGAGCTATGAGCAGTTCTTC.

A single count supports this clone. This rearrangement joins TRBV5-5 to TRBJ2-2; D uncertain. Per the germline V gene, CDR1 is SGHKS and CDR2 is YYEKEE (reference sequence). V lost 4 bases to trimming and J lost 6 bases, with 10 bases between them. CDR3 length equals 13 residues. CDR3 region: CASSRTVSGELFF. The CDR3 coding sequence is TGTGCCAGCAGCCGGACCGTATCCGGGGAGCTGTTTTTT.

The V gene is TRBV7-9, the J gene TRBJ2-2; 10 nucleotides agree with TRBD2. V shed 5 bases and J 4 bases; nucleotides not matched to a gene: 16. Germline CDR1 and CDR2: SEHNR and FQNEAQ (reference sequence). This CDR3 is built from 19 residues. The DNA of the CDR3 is TGTGCCAGCAGCAGTCGCAGCCTTCTAGCGGGGGCGAGCACCGGGGAGCTGTTTTTT. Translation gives CASSSRSLLAGASTGELFF.

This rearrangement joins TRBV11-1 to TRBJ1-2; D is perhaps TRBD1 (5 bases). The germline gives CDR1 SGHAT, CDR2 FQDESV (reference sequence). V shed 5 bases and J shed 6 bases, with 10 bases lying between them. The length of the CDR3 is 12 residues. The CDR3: CASSKMGHGYTF. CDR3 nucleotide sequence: TGTGCCAGCAGCAAGATGGGGCATGGCTACACCTTC. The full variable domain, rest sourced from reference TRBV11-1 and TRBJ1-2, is EAEVAQSPRYKITEKSQAVAFWCDPISGHATLYWYRQILGQGPELLVQFQDESVVDDSQLPKDRFSAERLKGVDSTLKIQPAELGDSAMYLCASSKMGHGYTFGSGTRLTVV.

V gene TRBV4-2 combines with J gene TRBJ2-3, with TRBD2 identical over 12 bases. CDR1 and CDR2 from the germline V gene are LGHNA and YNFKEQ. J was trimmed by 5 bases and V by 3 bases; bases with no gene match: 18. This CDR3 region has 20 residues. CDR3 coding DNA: TGTGCCAGCAGCCAGTTGCGGGCGTCGCCTAGCGGGAGGGCACAAGATACGCAGTATTTT. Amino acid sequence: CASSQLRASPSGRAQDTQYF.

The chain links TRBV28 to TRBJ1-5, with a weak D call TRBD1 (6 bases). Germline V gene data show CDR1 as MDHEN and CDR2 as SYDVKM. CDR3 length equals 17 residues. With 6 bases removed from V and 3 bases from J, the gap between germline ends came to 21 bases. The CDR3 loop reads CASRLPRGADLNQPQHF. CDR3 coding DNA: TGTGCCAGCAGGTTGCCGCGGGGGGCCGACCTCAATCAGCCCCAGCATTTT. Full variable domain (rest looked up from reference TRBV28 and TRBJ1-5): DVKVTQSSRYLVKRTGEKVFLECVQDMDHENMFWYRQDPGLGLRLIYFSYDVKMKEKGDIPEGYSVSREKKERFSLILESASTNQTSMYLCASRLPRGADLNQPQHFGDGTRLSIL.

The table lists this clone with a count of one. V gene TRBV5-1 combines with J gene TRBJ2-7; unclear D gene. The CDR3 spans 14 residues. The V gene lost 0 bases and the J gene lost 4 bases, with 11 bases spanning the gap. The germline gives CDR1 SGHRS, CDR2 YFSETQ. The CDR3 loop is CASSLDTSTYEQYF. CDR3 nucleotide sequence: TGCGCCAGCAGCTTGGACACTTCGACTTACGAGCAGTACTTC.

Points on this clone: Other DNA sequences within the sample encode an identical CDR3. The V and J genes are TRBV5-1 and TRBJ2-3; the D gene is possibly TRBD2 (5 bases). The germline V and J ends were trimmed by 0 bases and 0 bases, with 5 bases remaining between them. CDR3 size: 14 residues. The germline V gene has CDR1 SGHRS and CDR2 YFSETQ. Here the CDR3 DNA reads TGCGCCAGCAGCTTGGGAGGGAGCACAGATACGCAGTATTTT. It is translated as CASSLGGSTDTQYF.

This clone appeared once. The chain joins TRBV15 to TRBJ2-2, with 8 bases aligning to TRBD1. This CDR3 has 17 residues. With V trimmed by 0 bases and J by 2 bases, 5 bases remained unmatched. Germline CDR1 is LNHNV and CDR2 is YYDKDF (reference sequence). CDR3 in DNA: TGTGCCACCAGCAGAGAGCCGACAGGGGAAAACACCGGGGAGCTGTTTTTT. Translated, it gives CATSREPTGENTGELFF.

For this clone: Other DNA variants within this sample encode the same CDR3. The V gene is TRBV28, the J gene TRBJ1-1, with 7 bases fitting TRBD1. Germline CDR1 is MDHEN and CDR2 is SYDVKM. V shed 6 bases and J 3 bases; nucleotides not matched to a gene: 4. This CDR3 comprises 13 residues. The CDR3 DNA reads TGTGCCAGCAGCCGACAGGGTTACACTGAAGCTTTCTTT. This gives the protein CASSRQGYTEAFF.

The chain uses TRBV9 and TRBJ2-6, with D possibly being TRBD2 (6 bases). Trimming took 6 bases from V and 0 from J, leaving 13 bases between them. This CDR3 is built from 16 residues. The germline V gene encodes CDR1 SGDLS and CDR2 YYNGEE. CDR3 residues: CASTLDGGSGANVLTF. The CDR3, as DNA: TGTGCCAGCACCCTAGACGGGGGCTCTGGGGCCAACGTCCTGACTTTC.

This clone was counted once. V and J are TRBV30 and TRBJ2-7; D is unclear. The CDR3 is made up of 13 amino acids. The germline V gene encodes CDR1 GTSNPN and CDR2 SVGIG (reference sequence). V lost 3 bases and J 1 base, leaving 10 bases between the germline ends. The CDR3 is CAWSPEGSYEQYF. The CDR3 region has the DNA TGTGCCTGGAGCCCGGAAGGGTCCTACGAGCAGTACTTC.

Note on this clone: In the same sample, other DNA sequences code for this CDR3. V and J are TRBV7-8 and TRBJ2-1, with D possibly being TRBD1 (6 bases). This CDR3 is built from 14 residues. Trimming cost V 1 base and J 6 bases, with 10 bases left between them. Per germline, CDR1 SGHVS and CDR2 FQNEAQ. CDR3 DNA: TGTGCCAGCAGCTTAGACAGGGTTGGCAATGAGCAGTTCTTC. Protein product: CASSLDRVGNEQFF.

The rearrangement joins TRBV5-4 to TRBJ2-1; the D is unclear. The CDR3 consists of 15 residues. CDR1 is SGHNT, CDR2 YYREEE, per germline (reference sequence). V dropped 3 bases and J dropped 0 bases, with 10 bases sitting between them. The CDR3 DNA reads TGTGCCAGCAGCTCTACTATCAACTCCTACAATGAGCAGTTCTTC. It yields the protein CASSSTINSYNEQFF.

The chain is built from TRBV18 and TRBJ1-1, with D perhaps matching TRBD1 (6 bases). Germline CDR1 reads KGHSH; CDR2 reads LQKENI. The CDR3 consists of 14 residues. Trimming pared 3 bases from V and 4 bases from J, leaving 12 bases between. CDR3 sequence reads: CASSPLGQLTEAFF. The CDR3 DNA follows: TGTGCCAGCTCACCTTTGGGACAACTCACTGAAGCTTTCTTT.

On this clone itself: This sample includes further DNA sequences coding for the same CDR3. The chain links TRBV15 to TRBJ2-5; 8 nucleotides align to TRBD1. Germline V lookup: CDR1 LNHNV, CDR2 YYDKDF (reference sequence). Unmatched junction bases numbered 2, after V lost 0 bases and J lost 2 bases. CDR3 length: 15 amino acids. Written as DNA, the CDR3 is TGTGCCACCAGCAGAGATAGGACAGGGCAAGAGACCCAGTACTTC. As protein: CATSRDRTGQETQYF.

In DNA form, the CDR3 reads TGTGCCAGCAAAGAACTAAGCACAGATACGCAGTATTTT. This sequence encodes CASKELSTDTQYF. The rearrangement joins TRBV6-1 to TRBJ2-3; no reliable D call. This CDR3 is built from 13 residues. Germline-derived CDR1 and CDR2 are MNHNS and SASEGT. V lost 7 bases, J lost 0 bases, and 8 bases lay in between.

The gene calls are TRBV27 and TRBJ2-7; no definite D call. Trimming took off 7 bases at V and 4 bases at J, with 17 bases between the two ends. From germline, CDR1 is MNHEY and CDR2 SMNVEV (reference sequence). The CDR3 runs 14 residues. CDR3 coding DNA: TGTGCCAGCACCGGAACGGGCCTCCTGTACGAGCAGTACTTC. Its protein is CASTGTGLLYEQYF.

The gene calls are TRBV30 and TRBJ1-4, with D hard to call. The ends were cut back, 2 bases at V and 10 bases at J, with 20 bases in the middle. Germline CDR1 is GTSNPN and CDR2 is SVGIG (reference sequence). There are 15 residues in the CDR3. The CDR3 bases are TGTGCCTGGAGTAGTGGGGTAGGACCGGTAGGAAAACTGTTTTTT. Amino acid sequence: CAWSSGVGPVGKLFF.